This entry lists 3 T cell receptor beta chains sequenced from one sample in a study of blood T cell repertoires in COVID-19. Generated by immunoSEQ multiplex PCR, the TCRdb table keeps only in-frame clones and is missing some. The data contain 200,000 or so clones, 75% to 90% of them singletons. Specimen: peripheral blood. These TCRs come from a man in his 70s with active or convalescent COVID-19.

V is TRBV5-4 and J is TRBJ1-5, with D possibly being TRBD1 (5 bases). Trimming took 0 bases from V and 4 from J, leaving 8 bases between them. CDR3 length equals 14 residues. Germline V CDR1 and CDR2: SGHNT, YYREEE (reference sequence). DNA for the CDR3: TGTGCCAGCAGCTTGGCGGGGGGGAATCAGCCCCAGCATTTT. Protein sequence: CASSLAGGNQPQHF. The whole variable domain, remainder taken from reference TRBV5-4 and TRBJ1-5, is ETGVTQSPTHLIKTRGQQVTLRCSSQSGHNTVSWYQQALGQGPQFIFQYYREEENGRGNFPPRFSGLQFPNYSSELNVNALELDDSALYLCASSLAGGNQPQHFGDGTRLSIL.

The chain links TRBV9 to TRBJ2-5; weak D call: TRBD1 (6 bases). The CDR3 runs to 15 residues. Germline values: CDR1 SGDLS, CDR2 YYNGEE. V dropped 1 base and J dropped 2 bases, with 12 bases sitting between them. The CDR3 DNA follows: TGTGCCAGCAGCGTATGGGGGACACCTCAAGAGACCCAGTACTTC. It codes for CASSVWGTPQETQYF.

The V gene is TRBV14, the J gene TRBJ2-1; 11 bases agree with TRBD2. Germline lookup yields CDR1 SGHDN and CDR2 FVKESK. V was clipped by 1 base and J by 10 bases; unmatched bases: 6. The CDR3 consists of 15 residues. The CDR3 is CASSQGLAGRNEQFF. Written as DNA, the CDR3 is TGTGCCAGCAGCCAAGGACTAGCGGGAAGAAACGAGCAGTTCTTC.